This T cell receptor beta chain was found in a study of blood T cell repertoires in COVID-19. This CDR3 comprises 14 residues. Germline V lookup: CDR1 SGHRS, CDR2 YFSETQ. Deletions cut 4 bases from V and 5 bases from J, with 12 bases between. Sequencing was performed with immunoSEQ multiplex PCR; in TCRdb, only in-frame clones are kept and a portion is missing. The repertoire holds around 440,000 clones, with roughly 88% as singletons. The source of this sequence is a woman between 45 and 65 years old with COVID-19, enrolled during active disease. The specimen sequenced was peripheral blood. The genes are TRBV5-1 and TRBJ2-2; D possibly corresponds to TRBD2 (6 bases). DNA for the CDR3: TGCGCCAGCAGCGGCGCCCTAGCGACCGGGGAGCTGTTTTTT. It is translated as CASSGALATGELFF.